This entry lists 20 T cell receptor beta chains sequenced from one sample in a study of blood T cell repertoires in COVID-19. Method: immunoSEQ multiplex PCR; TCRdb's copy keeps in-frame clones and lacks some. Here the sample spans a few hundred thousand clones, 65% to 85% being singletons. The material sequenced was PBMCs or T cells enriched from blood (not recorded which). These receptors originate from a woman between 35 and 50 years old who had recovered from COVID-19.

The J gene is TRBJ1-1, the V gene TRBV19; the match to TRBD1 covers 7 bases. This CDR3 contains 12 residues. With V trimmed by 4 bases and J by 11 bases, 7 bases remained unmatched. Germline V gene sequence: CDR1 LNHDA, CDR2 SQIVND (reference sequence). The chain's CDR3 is CASSNRDRAAFF. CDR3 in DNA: TGTGCCAGTAGTAACCGTGACAGGGCGGCTTTCTTT.

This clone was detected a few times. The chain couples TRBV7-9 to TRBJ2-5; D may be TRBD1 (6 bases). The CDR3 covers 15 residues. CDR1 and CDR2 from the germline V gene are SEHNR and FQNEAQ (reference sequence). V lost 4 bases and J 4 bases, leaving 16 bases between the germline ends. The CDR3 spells CASSYGQGIGETQYF. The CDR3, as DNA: TGTGCCAGCAGCTATGGGCAGGGGATAGGAGAGACCCAGTACTTC.

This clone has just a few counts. The CDR3 spells CASSLQGRIQETQYF. The CDR3 nucleotides are TGTGCCAGCAGCCTACAGGGAAGAATCCAAGAGACCCAGTACTTC. V gene TRBV5-4 combines with J gene TRBJ2-5; perhaps TRBD1 as D (6 bases). Trimming took 4 bases from V and 1 from J, leaving 14 bases between them. Germline V gives CDR1 SGHNT, CDR2 YYREEE (reference sequence). The CDR3 length is 15 residues.

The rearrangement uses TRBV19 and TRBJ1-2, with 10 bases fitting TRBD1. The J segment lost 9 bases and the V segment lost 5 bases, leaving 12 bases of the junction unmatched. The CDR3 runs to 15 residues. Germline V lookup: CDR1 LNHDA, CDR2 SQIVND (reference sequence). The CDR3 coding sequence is TGTGCCAGTAGTCAGACTTCCCGGGACAGGGGAAGCTACACCTTC. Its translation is CASSQTSRDRGSYTF.

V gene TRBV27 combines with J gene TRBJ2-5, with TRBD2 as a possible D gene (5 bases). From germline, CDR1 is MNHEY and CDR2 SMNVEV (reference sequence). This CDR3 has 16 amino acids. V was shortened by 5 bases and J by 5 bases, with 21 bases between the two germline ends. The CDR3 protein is CASSARLRDHLETQYF. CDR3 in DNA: TGTGCCAGCAGTGCAAGACTTCGGGATCATTTGGAGACCCAGTACTTC.

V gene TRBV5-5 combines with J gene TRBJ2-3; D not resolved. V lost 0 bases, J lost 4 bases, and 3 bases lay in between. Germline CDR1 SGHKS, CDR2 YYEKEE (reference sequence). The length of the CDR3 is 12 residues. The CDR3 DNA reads TGTGCCAGCAGCTTGGCGTCAGATACGCAGTATTTT. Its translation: CASSLASDTQYF. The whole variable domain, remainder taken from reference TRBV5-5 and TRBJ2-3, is DAGVTQSPTHLIKTRGQQVTLRCSPISGHKSVSWYQQVLGQGPQFIFQYYEKEERGRGNFPDRFSARQFPNYSSELNVNALLLGDSALYLCASSLASDTQYFGPGTRLTVL.

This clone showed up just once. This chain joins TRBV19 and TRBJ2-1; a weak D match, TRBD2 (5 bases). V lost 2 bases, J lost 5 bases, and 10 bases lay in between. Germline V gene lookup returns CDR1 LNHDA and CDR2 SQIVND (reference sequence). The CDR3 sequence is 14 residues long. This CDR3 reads CASSILLRDNEQFF. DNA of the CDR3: TGTGCCAGTAGTATACTTTTGAGGGACAATGAGCAGTTCTTC.

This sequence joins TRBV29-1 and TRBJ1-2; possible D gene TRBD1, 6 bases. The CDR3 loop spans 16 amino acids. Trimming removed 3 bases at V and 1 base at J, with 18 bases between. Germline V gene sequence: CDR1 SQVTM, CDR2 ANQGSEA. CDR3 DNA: TGCAGCGTTGATACGTGGGGCCAGGACAGTAACTATGGCTACACCTTC. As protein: CSVDTWGQDSNYGYTF. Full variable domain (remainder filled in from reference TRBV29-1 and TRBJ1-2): SAVISQKPSRDICQRGTSLTIQCQVDSQVTMMFWYRQQPGQSLTLIATANQGSEATYESGFVIDKFPISRPNLTFSTLTVSNMSPEDSSIYLCSVDTWGQDSNYGYTFGSGTRLTVV.

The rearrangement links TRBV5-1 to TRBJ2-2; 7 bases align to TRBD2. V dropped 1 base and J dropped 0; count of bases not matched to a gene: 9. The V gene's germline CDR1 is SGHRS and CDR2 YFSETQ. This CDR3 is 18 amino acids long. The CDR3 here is CASSLRSLAAPNTGELFF. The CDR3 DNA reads TGCGCCAGCAGCTTGAGGTCGCTAGCGGCACCGAACACCGGGGAGCTGTTTTTT.

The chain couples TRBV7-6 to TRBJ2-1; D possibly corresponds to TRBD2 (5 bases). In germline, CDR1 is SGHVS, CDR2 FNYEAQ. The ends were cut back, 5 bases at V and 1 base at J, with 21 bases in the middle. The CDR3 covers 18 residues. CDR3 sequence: CASSPTSDRELSYNEQFF. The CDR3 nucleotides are TGTGCCAGCAGCCCAACCAGCGATCGGGAACTTTCCTACAATGAGCAGTTCTTC. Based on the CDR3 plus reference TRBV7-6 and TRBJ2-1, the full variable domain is GAGVSQSPRYKVTKRGQDVALRCDPISGHVSLYWYRQALGQGPEFLTYFNYEAQQDKSGLPNDRFSAERPEGSISTLTIQRTEQRDSAMYRCASSPTSDRELSYNEQFFGPGTRLTVL.

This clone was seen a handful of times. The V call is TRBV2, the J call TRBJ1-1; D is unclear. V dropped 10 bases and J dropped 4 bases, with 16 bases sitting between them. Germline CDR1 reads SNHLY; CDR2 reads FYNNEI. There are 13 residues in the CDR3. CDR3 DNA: TGTGCCACCCTAGAGGGTCTGGGCACTGAAGCTTTCTTT. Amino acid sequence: CATLEGLGTEAFF.

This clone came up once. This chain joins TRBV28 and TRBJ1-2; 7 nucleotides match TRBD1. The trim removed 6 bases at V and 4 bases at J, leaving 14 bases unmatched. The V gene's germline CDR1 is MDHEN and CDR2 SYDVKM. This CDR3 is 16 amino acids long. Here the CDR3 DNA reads TGTGCCAGCAGACTTGACAGGGCCCCTACTATCTATGGCTACACCTTC. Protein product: CASRLDRAPTIYGYTF.

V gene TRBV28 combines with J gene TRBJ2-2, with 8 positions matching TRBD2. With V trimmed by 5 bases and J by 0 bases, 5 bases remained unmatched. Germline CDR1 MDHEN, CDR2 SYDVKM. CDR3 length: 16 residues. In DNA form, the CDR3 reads TGTGCCAGCAGTCACCAGGGACTAGCGAACACCGGGGAGCTGTTTTTT. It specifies CASSHQGLANTGELFF.

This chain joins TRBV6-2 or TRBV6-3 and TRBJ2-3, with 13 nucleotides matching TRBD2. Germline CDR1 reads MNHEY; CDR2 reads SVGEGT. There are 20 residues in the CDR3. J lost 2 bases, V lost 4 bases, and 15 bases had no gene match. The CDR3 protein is CASSSRHGTSGKGLTDTQYF. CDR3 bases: TGTGCCAGCAGTTCCCGCCACGGGACTAGCGGGAAAGGGCTCACAGATACGCAGTATTTT.

CDR3 loop: CATSRERVNQPQHF. The CDR3 DNA sequence: TGTGCCACCAGCAGAGAGCGAGTAAATCAGCCCCAGCATTTT. The rearrangement links TRBV15 to TRBJ1-5; D gene unclear. Germline V lookup: CDR1 LNHNV, CDR2 YYDKDF (reference sequence). The CDR3 loop spans 14 amino acids. V was pared by 0 bases and J by 4 bases, with 7 bases between.

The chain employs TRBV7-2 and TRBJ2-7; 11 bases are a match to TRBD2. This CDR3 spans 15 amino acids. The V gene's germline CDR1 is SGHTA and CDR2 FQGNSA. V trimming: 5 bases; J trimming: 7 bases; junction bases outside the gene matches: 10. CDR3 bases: TGTGCCAGCAGCCGTTTAGCGGGAGGGCCGAGTGAGCAGTACGTC. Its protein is CASSRLAGGPSEQYV.

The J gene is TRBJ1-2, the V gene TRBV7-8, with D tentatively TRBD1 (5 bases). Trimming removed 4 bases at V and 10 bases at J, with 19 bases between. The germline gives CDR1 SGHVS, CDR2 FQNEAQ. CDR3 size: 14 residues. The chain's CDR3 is CASSSSGTASPYTF. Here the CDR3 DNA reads TGTGCCAGCAGCTCTTCCGGGACTGCATCCCCCTACACCTTC.

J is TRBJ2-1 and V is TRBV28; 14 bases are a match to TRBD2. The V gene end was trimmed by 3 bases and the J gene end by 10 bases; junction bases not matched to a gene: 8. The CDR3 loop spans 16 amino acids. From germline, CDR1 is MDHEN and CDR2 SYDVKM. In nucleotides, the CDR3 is TGTGCCAGCAGTTTGAGGGGACTAGCGGGAGTCCGGGAGCAGTTCTTC. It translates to CASSLRGLAGVREQFF.

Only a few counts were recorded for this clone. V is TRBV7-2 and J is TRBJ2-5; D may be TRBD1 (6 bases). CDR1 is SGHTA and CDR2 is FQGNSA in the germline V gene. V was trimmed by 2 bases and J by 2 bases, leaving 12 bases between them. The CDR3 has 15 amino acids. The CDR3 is CASSLRRQEQETQYF. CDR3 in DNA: TGTGCCAGCAGCTTAAGAAGACAGGAACAAGAGACCCAGTACTTC.

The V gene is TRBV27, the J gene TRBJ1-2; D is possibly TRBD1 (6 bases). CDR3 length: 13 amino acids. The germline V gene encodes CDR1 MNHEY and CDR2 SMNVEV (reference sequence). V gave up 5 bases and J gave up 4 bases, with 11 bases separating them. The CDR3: CASSPTGTYGYTF. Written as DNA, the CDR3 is TGTGCCAGCAGTCCAACAGGGACCTATGGCTACACCTTC.